The clone carrying this TCR beta chain occurred a few times. Its cognate antigen is unknown. From germline, CDR1 is SQVTM and CDR2 ANQGSEA. The V and J ends lost 3 bases and 5 bases respectively, with 14 bases between them. The CDR3 contains 14 residues. The data were obtained in a study of response to subunit inactivated influenza vaccine. MiXCR was run by TCRdb on the RT-PCR reads, yielding one entry per CDR3 protein. There are roughly 790,000 distinct CDR3 sequences in the sample; around 20% occur only once, and about 10% lies in the top ten. Study observations and caveats: Researchers suggested that each seasonal influenza vaccination recruits few new T cells.

The source material was PBMCs from blood, sampled more than 4 days after vaccination. This sequence was found in a man in his fifties who received an inactivated influenza vaccine. The chain joins TRBV29-1 to TRBJ2-1, with D unclear. Written as DNA, the CDR3 is TGCAGCGTTGAGCTCCGGAGCTGGGACAATGAGCAGTTCTTC. Translating gives CSVELRSWDNEQFF.